This T cell receptor (beta chain) is from a study of blood T cell repertoires in COVID-19. Study at large: Acute and convalescent COVID-19 samples came from the United States, Italy and Spain.

Using immunoSEQ multiplex PCR, the repertoire was profiled, and TCRdb retains in-frame clones only, with some absent. Here the sample spans around 190,000 clones, 86% being singletons. The study recruited people aged 18 to 89 years across more than 20 US areas. Donors were grouped by their self-reported clinical history. The CDR3 is made up of 18 amino acids. With 0 bases clipped from V and 5 bases from J, the junction kept 7 bases outside the gene matches. The germline gives CDR1 SGHAT, CDR2 FQDESV (reference sequence). The rearrangement links TRBV11-1 to TRBJ2-5; 15 bases match TRBD2. The sequenced sample consisted of PBMCs or T cells enriched from blood (not recorded which). This receptor was identified in a man aged 35-49 years with acute COVID-19. The CDR3 reads CASSLAQLGLAGGETQYF. The CDR3 bases are TGTGCCAGCAGCTTAGCTCAGTTGGGACTAGCGGGAGGTGAGACCCAGTACTTC.